The clone carrying this T cell receptor beta chain was found a few times. Trimming took off 1 base at V and 8 bases at J, with 6 bases between the two ends. Germline V CDR1 and CDR2: SGHNT, YYREEE (reference sequence). The CDR3 length is 12 residues. These data come from a study of tumor-infiltrating lymphocytes in primary liver carcinoma. The blood RNA (from unsorted whole blood) was obtained, and germline DNA was also extracted. The investigators made TCR beta cDNA from 400 to 550 ng total RNA, using a constant-region primer. Amplification in three nested multiplex PCR rounds with slightly modified ARM-PCR gave rise to TCR beta libraries. Each of the first two PCR rounds ran approximately 10 cycles with TRBV1-TRBV30 forward and C-beta reverse primers. TCRdb passed the multiplex PCR reads through MiXCR, listing each CDR3 protein once. Of approximately 320,000 distinct CDR3 sequences listed, about three fifths are singletons.

The V call is TRBV5-4, the J call TRBJ2-2, with D unresolved. This receptor was obtained from a woman younger than 45 with primary liver carcinoma and hepatitis B virus infection. Sequenced material: peripheral blood. The DNA for the CDR3 is TGTGCCAGCAGCTTGTTGGGAGGGGAGCTGTTTTTT. It encodes CASSLLGGELFF.